What follows is one T cell receptor (beta chain) and its context. This specimen comes from a study of CD8 T cells in Susac syndrome. With random hexamers, reverse transcription was performed on roughly 0.45 to 1 ug of RNA. immunoSEQ multiplex PCR amplified TCR beta CDR3 across 54 Vbeta, 13 Jbeta. TCRdb redid the calling of the immunoSEQ multiplex PCR reads with MiXCR, one entry per CDR3 protein. This table holds more than 200,000 distinct CDR3 sequences, about 94% found once. As judged by recently defined diagnostic criteria, patients with Susac syndrome had definite or probable disease. Sequenced input: CD4+ T cells from PBMCs. This sequence was found in a human donor with Susac syndrome.

The CDR3: CASSSGGETQYF. The CDR3 DNA follows: TGTGCCAGCAGTTCCGGGGGAGAGACCCAGTACTTC. The V call is TRBV6-6, the J call TRBJ2-5, with D maybe TRBD2 (6 bases). Trimming pared 4 bases from V and 4 bases from J, leaving 7 bases between. Per germline, CDR1 MNHNY and CDR2 SVGAGI (reference sequence). CDR3 length: 12 amino acids.